The next 24 T cell receptor beta chains were all read from a single sample in a study of cytomegalovirus exposure and HLA in healthy donors. Both 60 Vbeta primers and 13 Jbeta primers went into the PCR. The repertoire was sequenced with immunoSEQ multiplex PCR; TCRdb's copy has only in-frame clones and lacks some. The sample yields about 93,000 clones, under 90% seen once. The specimen sequenced was PBMCs. The receptors derive from a man over 45 in good health and CMV-seronegative.

This chain uses TRBV6-1 with TRBJ2-7; 9 positions match TRBD1. Per germline, CDR1 MNHNS and CDR2 SASEGT. CDR3 length: 14 residues. V was clipped by 6 bases and J by 5 bases; unmatched bases: 8. The CDR3 DNA sequence: TGTGCCAGCAGCTTAGGGACAGGGCTCCACGAGCAGTACTTC. It codes for CASSLGTGLHEQYF.

The J gene is TRBJ1-1, the V gene TRBV15; D not resolved. Looked up from germline, CDR1 is LNHNV and CDR2 is YYDKDF (reference sequence). There are 13 residues in the CDR3. Between the trimmed V and J ends, which lost 3 bases and 1 base, there was a span of 6 bases. The CDR3 nucleotides are TGTGCCACCAGCAGCCCAGGGAACACTGAAGCTTTCTTT. Translation: CATSSPGNTEAFF.

This clone was seen once. The chain couples TRBV29-1 to TRBJ2-5; a possible D gene is TRBD2 (5 bases). CDR3 length: 14 residues. Germline CDR1 and CDR2: SQVTM and ANQGSEA. With 3 bases removed from V and 2 bases from J, the gap between germline ends came to 13 bases. CDR3 DNA: TGCAGCGTTGACCTTTCGGGAAATCAAGAGACCCAGTACTTC. Amino acids: CSVDLSGNQETQYF.

The chain has TRBV5-1 and TRBJ2-3; D ambiguous. With 4 bases removed from V and 2 bases from J, the gap between germline ends came to 8 bases. Germline CDR1 is SGHRS and CDR2 is YFSETQ. The CDR3 length is 13 residues. The CDR3 DNA follows: TGCGCCAGCAGCGAACAGTTCACAGATACGCAGTATTTT. It yields the protein CASSEQFTDTQYF.

The chain employs TRBV9 and TRBJ2-1, with 9 bases identical to TRBD2. This CDR3 comprises 18 residues. From germline, CDR1 is SGDLS and CDR2 YYNGEE. With 0 bases clipped from V and 1 base from J, the junction kept 8 bases outside the gene matches. As DNA, the CDR3 is TGTGCCAGCAGCGTAGTTGTTGCGGGAGGGCCGTCCTACAATGAGCAGTTCTTC. Protein: CASSVVVAGGPSYNEQFF.

The rearrangement uses TRBV29-1 and TRBJ1-2; TRBD1 is a possible D gene (6 bases). Germline CDR1 is SQVTM and CDR2 is ANQGSEA. Between the trimmed V and J ends, which lost 7 bases and 8 bases, there was a span of 20 bases. The CDR3 sequence is 13 residues long. CDR3 DNA sequence: TGCAGCGGGAATTCTGGGGCAGGGGCCGGCTACACCTTC. This gives the protein CSGNSGAGAGYTF. Complete variable domain (other parts from reference TRBV29-1 and TRBJ1-2): SAVISQKPSRDICQRGTSLTIQCQVDSQVTMMFWYRQQPGQSLTLIATANQGSEATYESGFVIDKFPISRPNLTFSTLTVSNMSPEDSSIYLCSGNSGAGAGYTFGSGTRLTVV.

The chain links TRBV7-3 to TRBJ2-5, with a weak D call TRBD1 (5 bases). Trimming removed 2 bases at V and 3 bases at J, with 16 bases between. The CDR3 consists of 16 residues. Germline V gives CDR1 SGHTA, CDR2 FQGTGA. The CDR3 loop reads CASSLQGAGLKETQYF. The DNA of the CDR3 is TGTGCCAGCAGCTTACAAGGCGCAGGGCTCAAAGAGACCCAGTACTTC.

The chain couples TRBV18 to TRBJ2-7; 14 bases fit TRBD2. CDR1 and CDR2 from the germline V gene are KGHSH and LQKENI. After removal of 3 bases from V and 6 bases from J, the junction contained 1 base not matched to a gene. The CDR3 sequence is 14 residues long. The CDR3 loop is CASSPGLAGGEQYF. The CDR3 nucleotides read TGTGCCAGCTCACCCGGACTAGCGGGAGGCGAGCAGTACTTC.

In regard to this clone: One end of the junction does not line up with germline, which may come from a read error. The chain uses TRBV7-2 and TRBJ2-1, with TRBD2 as a possible D gene (6 bases). The CDR3 spans 14 residues. The germline CDR1 and CDR2 sequences are SGHTA and FQGNSA. The CDR3 sequence: CASSLAAGWGEQFF. CDR3 coding DNA: TGTGCCAGCAGCCTAGCCGCGGGGTGGGGAGAGCAGTTCTTC. Complete variable domain (other parts from reference TRBV7-2 and TRBJ2-1): GAGVSQSPSNKVTEKGKDVELRCDPISGHTALYWYRQSLGQGLEFLIYFQGNSAPDKSGLPSDRFSAERTGGSVSTLTIQRTQQEDSAVYLCASSLAAGWGEQFFGPGTRLTVL.

The V gene is TRBV28, the J gene TRBJ2-6; D is possibly TRBD2 (6 bases). CDR3 length: 18 residues. The V end was cut by 2 bases, the J end by 0 bases, with 14 bases between. Germline V gene sequence: CDR1 MDHEN, CDR2 SYDVKM. In DNA, the CDR3 is TGTGCCAGCAGTTTAGGAGGGCTTCTACCCTCTGGGGCCAACGTCCTGACTTTC. It translates to CASSLGGLLPSGANVLTF.

The rearrangement joins TRBV6-6 to TRBJ1-1; D not resolved. CDR3 length: 14 residues. Trimming removed 2 bases at V and 2 bases at J, with 9 bases between. Germline assignment: CDR1 MNHNY and CDR2 SVGAGI (reference sequence). CDR3 sequence: CASSYIGGNTEAFF. CDR3 bases: TGTGCCAGCAGTTACATCGGCGGCAACACTGAAGCTTTCTTT.

This CDR3 is CASSPVDRGHGYTF. The CDR3 DNA is TGTGCCAGCAGTCCTGTAGACAGGGGGCATGGCTACACCTTC. V gene TRBV27 combines with J gene TRBJ1-2; 10 bases fit TRBD1. CDR1 is MNHEY and CDR2 is SMNVEV in the germline V gene (reference sequence). The length of the CDR3 is 14 residues. The V segment lost 5 bases and the J segment 6 bases; nucleotides outside the gene matches: 6.

This chain links TRBV28 with TRBJ1-1; D remains ambiguous. CDR1 and CDR2 from the germline V gene are MDHEN and SYDVKM. V was trimmed by 5 bases and J by 5 bases, leaving 12 bases between them. CDR3 length: 13 amino acids. CDR3 sequence (DNA): TGTGCCAGCAGTATCCCCCTACAGACTGAAGCTTTCTTT. This encodes CASSIPLQTEAFF.

The genes are TRBV5-1 and TRBJ2-7; TRBD1 is a possible D gene (6 bases). V gave up 3 bases and J gave up 2 bases, with 12 bases separating them. CDR1 and CDR2 from the germline V gene are SGHRS and YFSETQ. CDR3 size: 14 residues. CDR3 nucleotide sequence: TGCGCCAGCAGCTCCGAACAGGGCGCCTACGAGCAGTACTTC. It encodes CASSSEQGAYEQYF.

The CDR3 bases are TGTGCCAGTAGTATGCTATACAGGGGGCGATCCCCTGAAGCTTTCTTT. Amino acids: CASSMLYRGRSPEAFF. The rearrangement joins TRBV19 to TRBJ1-1; 9 bases match TRBD1. V was clipped by 3 bases and J by 6 bases; unmatched bases: 11. This CDR3 spans 16 amino acids. Looked up from germline, CDR1 is LNHDA and CDR2 is SQIVND (reference sequence).

This chain uses TRBV5-1 with TRBJ2-4; 10 nucleotides agree with TRBD2. V lost 0 bases and J lost 6; bases outside the gene matches: 0. The CDR3 is 14 amino acids. Germline V CDR1 and CDR2: SGHRS, YFSETQ. This chain's CDR3 is CASSLERGGNIQYF. CDR3 in DNA: TGCGCCAGCAGCTTGGAGCGGGGGGGAAACATTCAGTACTTC.

The rearrangement joins TRBV16 to TRBJ2-7; D may be TRBD1 (6 bases). V dropped 0 bases and J dropped 0 bases, with 9 bases sitting between them. Germline CDR1 reads KGHSY; CDR2 reads FQNENV. The CDR3 sequence is 15 residues long. CDR3 amino acids: CASSQSGTSSYEQYF. CDR3 sequence (DNA): TGTGCCAGCAGCCAATCGGGGACAAGCTCCTACGAGCAGTACTTC.

This clone is medium-sized. V is TRBV5-1 and J is TRBJ2-7; 7 nucleotides match TRBD1. V was clipped by 4 bases and J by 4 bases; unmatched bases: 5. Germline V lookup: CDR1 SGHRS, CDR2 YFSETQ. This CDR3 has 13 residues. The CDR3 spells CASSLTTGYEQYF. The DNA of the CDR3 is TGCGCCAGCAGCCTAACGACAGGGTACGAGCAGTACTTC.

The chain couples TRBV6-1 to TRBJ1-1; no definite D call. The CDR3 is 13 amino acids. Germline assignment: CDR1 MNHNS and CDR2 SASEGT. V lost 6 bases, J lost 1 base, and 9 bases lay in between. The CDR3 DNA sequence: TGTGCCAGCAGGAACCCCGGGAACACTGAAGCTTTCTTT. This translates into CASRNPGNTEAFF.

The genes are TRBV2 and TRBJ2-5; 10 bases are a match to TRBD2. From germline, CDR1 is SNHLY and CDR2 FYNNEI. The CDR3 runs to 14 residues. The V gene end was trimmed by 1 base and the J gene end by 7 bases; junction bases not matched to a gene: 3. The CDR3 here is CASSEESGRGTQYF. CDR3 DNA sequence: TGTGCCAGCAGTGAAGAGAGCGGGAGGGGGACCCAGTACTTC.

V is TRBV11-2 and J is TRBJ2-7; D gene ambiguous. CDR1 SGHAT and CDR2 FQNNGV come from the germline V gene. The CDR3 is 11 amino acids. V gave up 5 bases and J gave up 3 bases, with 5 bases separating them. The CDR3 bases are TGTGCCAGCAGCCCCAGCTACGAGCAGTACTTC. Translation gives CASSPSYEQYF.

This chain links TRBV28 with TRBJ2-3, with 8 bases matching TRBD2. Germline CDR1 MDHEN, CDR2 SYDVKM. CDR3 length: 15 amino acids. Trimming removed 5 bases from V and 3 bases from J; junction bases left unmatched: 7. The CDR3 protein is CASSDSGRGTDTQYF. In DNA, the CDR3 is TGTGCCAGCAGTGACAGCGGGAGAGGGACAGATACGCAGTATTTT.

The chain uses TRBV2 and TRBJ2-3, with 9 bases lining up with TRBD1. The CDR3 has 14 residues. Looked up from germline, CDR1 is SNHLY and CDR2 is FYNNEI. V shed 7 bases, J shed 6 bases, and the junction held 8 bases outside the gene matches. The CDR3 sequence is CASKEDRGSDTQYF. CDR3 DNA: TGTGCCAGCAAGGAGGACAGGGGATCGGATACGCAGTATTTT.

The V call is TRBV27, the J call TRBJ2-5; 7 bases agree with TRBD2. The germline V gene encodes CDR1 MNHEY and CDR2 SMNVEV (reference sequence). The CDR3 runs to 13 residues. V trimming: 5 bases; J trimming: 7 bases; junction bases outside the gene matches: 7. CDR3: CASSVGGGGTQYF. For the CDR3, the DNA is TGTGCCAGCAGTGTGGGGGGGGGAGGGACCCAGTACTTC.